The entry that follows covers one T cell receptor beta chain sequence. Its antigen remains unidentified. The entry originates in a study of T cell responses to AZD1222 COVID-19 vaccine. Analyses pooled second doses at about 4 or about 12 weeks. Overall study findings and caveats: Seropositive at baseline were only a handful of AZD1222 recipients.

Repertoires were generated with immunoSEQ multiplex PCR, while TCRdb's copy carries only in-frame clones and drops some. The top ten clones hold about 26% of a sample with 95,000 to 150,000 clones, approximately 80% of them seen once. The CDR3 is made up of 12 amino acids. V was pared by 4 bases and J by 4 bases, with 7 bases between. This TCR was sampled from an adult who received the AZD1222 COVID-19 vaccine. The J gene is TRBJ1-2, the V gene TRBV12-3 or TRBV12-4, with D perhaps matching TRBD1 (5 bases). This sample comprised peripheral blood, obtained 28 days after the second AZD1222 dose. In DNA, the CDR3 is TGTGCCAGCAGTTCCGACAGCTATGGCTACACCTTC. This encodes CASSSDSYGYTF.